The 17 T cell receptor beta chains below all came from one sample that was sequenced in a study of blood T cells in healthy people across ages. Alongside a J-beta primer mix, a sample-barcoded 5' primer served in a second PCR lasting roughly 6 to 11 cycles. TCRdb ran MiXCR on the 5' RACE reads and lists one entry per CDR3 protein. The sample holds about 1.8 million distinct CDR3 sequences, about 49% seen once. Sequenced input: blood. Receptors originate from a woman aged 40 to 50 in good health.

The chain couples TRBV6-5 to TRBJ2-7, with D perhaps TRBD2 (5 bases). The V end lost 4 bases, the J end lost 5 bases, and 12 bases lay between the germline ends. Germline assignment: CDR1 MNHEY and CDR2 SVGAGI. CDR3 size: 13 residues. The CDR3 sequence is CASSLTVGDEQYF. The CDR3 nucleotides read TGTGCCAGCAGTTTAACAGTCGGGGACGAGCAGTACTTC.

V usage is TRBV28 and J usage is TRBJ1-2; 9 bases map to TRBD1. This CDR3 spans 15 amino acids. The germline CDR1 and CDR2 sequences are MDHEN and SYDVKM. Unmatched junction bases numbered 6, after V lost 2 bases and J lost 5 bases. CDR3 sequence (DNA): TGTGCCAGCAGTTTAGGGACAGGGATACGGTATGGCTACACCTTC. Protein product: CASSLGTGIRYGYTF.

As concerns this clonotype: Sequence at one end of the junction differs from germline and may be a read error. The genes are TRBV7-9 and TRBJ2-5, with 9 bases lining up with TRBD1. The CDR3 runs to 15 residues. The germline gives CDR1 SEHNR, CDR2 FQNEAQ (reference sequence). CDR3 residues: CATSLGGTGMETQYF. The CDR3 DNA follows: TGTGCCACCAGCTTAGGAGGGACAGGGATGGAGACCCAGTACTTC.

The chain combines TRBV7-2 with TRBJ2-4; D gene uncertain. Trimming removed 4 bases at V and 0 bases at J, with 10 bases between. In germline, CDR1 is SGHTA, CDR2 FQGNSA. This CDR3 contains 15 residues. This chain's CDR3 is CASSSPFLAKNIQYF. The CDR3 bases are TGTGCCAGCAGCTCACCGTTCCTAGCCAAAAACATTCAGTACTTC.

In its sample, this clonotype was seen a few times. This chain connects TRBV4-2 to TRBJ2-1, with D maybe TRBD1 (5 bases). Per germline, CDR1 LGHNA and CDR2 YNFKEQ. CDR3 length: 15 residues. V was shortened by 1 base and J by 5 bases, with 12 bases between the two germline ends. CDR3 nucleotides: TGTGCCAGCAGCCAAGCCCAGGGTCTCGACAATGAGCAGTTCTTC. Translation: CASSQAQGLDNEQFF.

This clonotype turned up a few times. The V gene is TRBV27, the J gene TRBJ2-5; a weak D match, TRBD2 (5 bases). Between the trimmed V and J ends, which lost 6 bases and 5 bases, there was a span of 19 bases. This CDR3 spans 15 amino acids. CDR1 is MNHEY and CDR2 is SMNVEV in the germline V gene (reference sequence). The CDR3 region has the DNA TGTGCCAGCAGCCTATACCAAGGGTCGGGGGAGACCCAGTACTTC. This encodes CASSLYQGSGETQYF.

V is TRBV5-1 and J is TRBJ2-4, with 7 positions matching TRBD1. The J call may be in error: the DNA end matches TRBJ2-7 better. The CDR3 contains 15 residues. Looked up from germline, CDR1 is SGHRS and CDR2 is YFSETQ. CDR3 nucleotides: TGCGCCAGCAGCTTGTCAGGGACAGTTCCATACGAGCAGTACTTC. This codes for CASSLSGTVPYEQYF.

The chain combines TRBV20-1 with TRBJ2-5; 7 bases are a match to TRBD1. The V gene's germline CDR1 is DFQATT and CDR2 SNEGSKA (reference sequence). This CDR3 comprises 12 residues. The CDR3 coding sequence is TGCACCCTGGGCAGGGGGTCGGAGACCCAGTACTTC. It codes for CTLGRGSETQYF.

V and J are TRBV9 and TRBJ2-3; D perhaps matches TRBD2 (6 bases). With 4 bases removed from V and 2 bases from J, the gap between germline ends came to 14 bases. The CDR3 contains 15 residues. Germline lookup yields CDR1 SGDLS and CDR2 YYNGEE. The CDR3 is CASSMLAAYTDTQYF. The CDR3 DNA follows: TGTGCCAGCAGCATGTTAGCGGCGTACACAGATACGCAGTATTTT.

This clonotype has a handful of counts. V gene TRBV12-3 or TRBV12-4 combines with J gene TRBJ2-7; D possibly corresponds to TRBD2 (7 bases). The J call may be mistaken, given a closer DNA end match to TRBJ2-5. The CDR3 covers 16 residues. CDR3 nucleotide sequence: TGTGCCAGCAGTTTAATCGCGGGGGCCGGGATGGAGACCCAGTACTTC. Protein sequence: CASSLIAGAGMETQYF.

For the CDR3, the DNA is TGTGCCAGCAAAAGCGCAAGATTAAGCGGGGGAAGCACAGATACGCAGTATTTT. Translating it yields CASKSARLSGGSTDTQYF. The V and J genes are TRBV6-1 and TRBJ2-3; 8 positions match TRBD2. The V and J ends lost 7 bases and 0 bases, in that order; junction bases with no gene match: 15. This CDR3 has 18 amino acids. The germline V gene encodes CDR1 MNHNS and CDR2 SASEGT.

The chain recombines TRBV7-9 with TRBJ2-7; TRBD2 might be the D (5 bases). The germline V gene has CDR1 SEHNR and CDR2 FQNEAQ (reference sequence). The CDR3 length is 14 residues. The germline V and J ends were trimmed by 3 bases and 5 bases, with 14 bases remaining between them. The CDR3 DNA reads as TGTGCCAGCAGCTTTCGGGGATCTGGGAACGAGCAGTACTTC. Residues: CASSFRGSGNEQYF. The full variable domain, its missing parts supplied by reference TRBV7-9 and TRBJ2-7, is DTGVSQNPRHKITKRGQNVTFRCDPISEHNRLYWYRQTLGQGPEFLTYFQNEAQLEKSRLLSDRFSAERPKGSFSTLEIQRTEQGDSAMYLCASSFRGSGNEQYFGPGTRLTVT.

The chain has TRBV5-1 and TRBJ2-1; possible D gene TRBD1, 6 bases. Germline CDR1 reads SGHRS; CDR2 reads YFSETQ. The CDR3 totals 15 residues. Trimming cost V 4 bases and J 0 bases, with 11 bases left between them. For the CDR3, the DNA is TGCGCCAGCAGCATAACAGGGAGCTCCTACAATGAGCAGTTCTTC. Translation: CASSITGSSYNEQFF.

This clonotype showed up just once. V usage is TRBV4-2 and J usage is TRBJ2-3; no reliable D call. V lost 0 bases and J 8 bases, leaving 12 bases between the germline ends. Germline CDR1 is LGHNA and CDR2 is YNFKEQ. CDR3 length equals 14 residues. This CDR3 reads CASSQEAAQGTQYF. The CDR3, as DNA: TGTGCCAGCAGCCAAGAAGCTGCCCAAGGTACGCAGTATTTT.

This chain connects TRBV24-1 to TRBJ2-5; D assignment may be TRBD1 or TRBD2 (6 bases each). V was shortened by 3 bases and J by 5 bases, with 18 bases between the two germline ends. Germline lookup yields CDR1 KGHDR and CDR2 SFDVKD. The CDR3 length is 16 residues. The DNA for the CDR3 is TGTGCCACCAGTGATCCCGCCGGGGGCCACGGGGAGACCCAGTACTTC. Encoded protein: CATSDPAGGHGETQYF.

This chain connects TRBV3-1 to TRBJ2-5; tentative D call: TRBD2 (6 bases). Trimming pared 7 bases from V and 5 bases from J, leaving 14 bases between. CDR3 length equals 13 residues. Germline V gene data show CDR1 as LGHDT and CDR2 as YNNKEL (reference sequence). CDR3 nucleotides: TGTGCCAGCACCTCCAATGGGGGGGAGACCCAGTACTTC. Translation: CASTSNGGETQYF.

V and J are TRBV12-3 or TRBV12-4 and TRBJ2-5; the D call may be TRBD1 or TRBD2 (5 bases each). CDR3 length: 17 residues. The V end was cut by 1 base, the J end by 2 bases, with 17 bases between. The CDR3 here is CASSLVGELKRQETQYF. The CDR3 DNA reads TGTGCCAGCAGTTTAGTGGGGGAGCTAAAGCGGCAAGAGACCCAGTACTTC.